The clone carrying this T cell receptor beta chain was seen many times. Its antigen is not known. The junction and the germline gene differ at one end; a read error may be behind it. Specified time point: persistent/refractory GD, antithyroid drugs over 5 years with positive TRAb. Preparation of the TCR library used RNA extracted from PBMCs. According to the study, TCR beta libraries were built with iRepertoire HTBI primers and CDR3-region Arm-PCR. TCRdb fed the multiplex PCR reads into MiXCR, producing one record per CDR3 protein. The sample holds 300,000 to 350,000 distinct CDR3 sequences; 15% to 20% are singletons and the top ten take less than 35%. Germline values: CDR1 MGHRA, CDR2 YSYEKL. This CDR3 region has 12 residues. This entry comes from a study of regulatory T cells in long-lasting Graves disease. Study-wide points: Newly diagnosed patients shared 1,000 or so public clonotypes; persistent patients shared approximately 2,700. Those with persistent Graves' had less TCR diversity than newly diagnosed patients.

Sequenced here: peripheral blood mononuclear cells (PBMCs), sampled when the disease was refractory, from a patient treated with antithyroid drugs. The V call is TRBV4-1, the J call TRBJ1-4; TRBD1 might be the D (5 bases). The sequence came from a female donor with Graves disease. The DNA of the CDR3 is TGCGCCAGCAGCCAAGTCGGGGGTGAGCTCGGTTTT. The encoded protein is CASSQVGGELGF.